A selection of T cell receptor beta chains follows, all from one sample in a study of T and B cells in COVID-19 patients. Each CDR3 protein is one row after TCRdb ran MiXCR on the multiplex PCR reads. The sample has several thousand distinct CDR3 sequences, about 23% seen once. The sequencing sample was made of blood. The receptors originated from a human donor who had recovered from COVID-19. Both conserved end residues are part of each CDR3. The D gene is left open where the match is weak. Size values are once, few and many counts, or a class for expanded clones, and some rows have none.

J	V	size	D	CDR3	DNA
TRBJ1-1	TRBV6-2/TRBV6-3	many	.	CASSYQSPSGTEAFF	TGTGCCAGCAGTTACCAAAGTCCCTCGGGAACTGAAGCTTTCTTT
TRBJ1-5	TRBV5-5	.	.	CASSLADSSNQPQHF	TGTGCCAGCAGCTTAGCTGACAGTAGCAATCAGCCCCAGCATTTT
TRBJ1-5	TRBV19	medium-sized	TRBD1	CASPRLRFGQGRQPQHF	TGTGCCAGCCCCCGACTCAGGTTTGGACAGGGACGTCAGCCCCAGCATTTT
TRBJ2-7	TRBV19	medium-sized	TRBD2	CASSPRGSGGPYSYEQYF	TGTGCCAGTAGTCCACGGGGTAGCGGGGGGCCCTACTCCTACGAGCAGTACTTC
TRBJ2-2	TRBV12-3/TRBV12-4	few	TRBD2	CASSLPAGGPTGELFF	TGTGCCAGCAGTTTACCAGCGGGGGGCCCTACCGGGGAGCTGTTTTTT
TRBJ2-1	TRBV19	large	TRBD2	CASSTTALAVGYNEQFF	TGTGCCAGTAGTACAACTGCACTAGCGGTAGGGTACAATGAGCAGTTCTTC
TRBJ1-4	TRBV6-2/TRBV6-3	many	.	CASSSGGGPANEKLFF	TGTGCCAGCAGTTCAGGCGGGGGGCCGGCTAATGAAAAACTGTTTTTT
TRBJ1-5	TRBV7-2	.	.	CASSPGGSGAQPQHF	TGTGCCAGCAGCCCGGGGGGGTCGGGGGCTCAGCCCCAGCATTTT
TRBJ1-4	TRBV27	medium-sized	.	CASSRVRGKLFF	TGTGCCAGCAGTAGGGTTCGTGGAAAACTGTTTTTT
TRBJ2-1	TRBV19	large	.	CASSSLTDYNEQFF	TGTGCCAGTAGTTCCCTGACGGACTACAATGAGCAGTTCTTC
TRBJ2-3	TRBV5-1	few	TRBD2	CASSYRGGEDTQYF	TGCGCCAGCAGTTATCGGGGGGGCGAAGATACGCAGTATTTT
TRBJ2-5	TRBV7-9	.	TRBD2	CASSLRGEEETQYF	TGTGCCAGCAGCCTACGGGGGGAAGAAGAGACCCAGTACTTC
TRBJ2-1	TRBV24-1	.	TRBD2	CATSVRRPGGALRRDEQFF	TGTGCCACCAGTGTCCGCCGGCCGGGGGGGGCATTACGACGCGATGAGCAGTTCTTC
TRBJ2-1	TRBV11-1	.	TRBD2	CASSRTSGGPNEQFF	TGTGCCAGCAGCAGGACTAGCGGGGGGCCCAATGAGCAGTTCTTC
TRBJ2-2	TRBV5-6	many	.	CASSLISGGRTGELFF	TGTGCCAGCAGCTTGATTTCGGGGGGCCGGACCGGGGAGCTGTTTTTT
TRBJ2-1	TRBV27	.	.	CASSDTTNTSEQFF	TGTGCCAGCAGTGACACGACCAACACGTCCGAGCAGTTTTTC
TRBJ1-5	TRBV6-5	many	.	CASSIDISDNQPQHF	TGTGCCAGCAGTATCGACATATCGGACAATCAGCCCCAGCATTTT
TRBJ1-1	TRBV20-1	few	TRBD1	CSALTRDRVTEAFF	TGCAGTGCTCTCACACGTGACAGGGTTACTGAAGCTTTCTTT
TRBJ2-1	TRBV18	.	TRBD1	CASSGQGLAYNEQFF	TGTGCCAGCTCCGGACAGGGCCTTGCCTACAATGAGCAGTTCTTC
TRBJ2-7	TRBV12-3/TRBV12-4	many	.	CASSLGQSYEQYF	TGTGCCAGCAGTTTGGGTCAGTCCTACGAGCAGTACTTC
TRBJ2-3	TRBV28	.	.	CASSIGGGTDTQYF	TGTGCCAGCAGTATTGGAGGGGGGACAGATACGCAGTATTTT
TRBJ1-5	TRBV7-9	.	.	CASSAAVTSDQPQHF	TGTGCCAGCAGCGCCGCGGTAACTTCTGATCAGCCCCAGCATTTT
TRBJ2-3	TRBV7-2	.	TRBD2	CASSFRLAGLTGTQYF	TGTGCCAGCAGCTTCCGACTAGCGGGGTTAACGGGTACGCAGTATTTT
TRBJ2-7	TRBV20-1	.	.	CSALRGRGSSYEQYF	TGCAGTGCTCTCCGGGGGCGGGGGAGCTCCTACGAGCAGTACTTC
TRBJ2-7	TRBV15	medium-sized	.	CATSREGRAGEQYF	TGTGCCACCAGCCGAGAGGGTAGAGCGGGCGAGCAGTACTTC
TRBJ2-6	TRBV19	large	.	CASSRGSGANVLTF	TGTGCCAGTAGTAGAGGGTCTGGGGCCAACGTCCTGACTTTC
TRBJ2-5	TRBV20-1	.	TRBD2	CSARDRLAGEETQYF	TGCAGTGCTAGAGATCGGCTAGCGGGGGAAGAGACCCAGTACTTC
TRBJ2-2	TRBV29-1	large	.	CSVRAGHANTGELFF	TGCAGCGTAAGAGCGGGACATGCGAACACCGGGGAGCTGTTTTTT
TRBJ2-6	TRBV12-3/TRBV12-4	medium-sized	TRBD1	CATTLGQGYGGANVLTF	TGTGCCACCACCCTGGGACAGGGGTATGGTGGGGCCAACGTCCTGACTTTC
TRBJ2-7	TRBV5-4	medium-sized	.	CASSKDWGLADEQYF	TGTGCCAGCAGCAAGGACTGGGGGCTAGCGGACGAGCAGTACTTC
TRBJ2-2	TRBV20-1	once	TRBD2	CSAWPLGAGGPNTGELFF	TGCAGTGCTTGGCCCTTGGGAGCGGGGGGGCCGAACACCGGGGAGCTGTTTTTT
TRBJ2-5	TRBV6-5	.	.	CASSDSGGGRETQYF	TGTGCCAGCAGTGACTCTGGAGGGGGGCGAGAGACCCAGTACTTC
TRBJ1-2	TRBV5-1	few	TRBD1	CASRRDSLFGYTF	TGCGCCAGCAGAAGGGACAGCCTCTTTGGCTACACCTTC
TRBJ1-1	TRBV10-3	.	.	CAISERDTEAFF	TGTGCCATCAGTGAGCGGGACACTGAAGCTTTCTTT
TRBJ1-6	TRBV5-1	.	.	CASSPSSDNSPLHF	TGCGCCAGCAGCCCCTCCAGTGATAATTCACCCCTCCACTTT
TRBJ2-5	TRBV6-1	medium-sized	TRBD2	CASSVIAGGGETQYF	TGTGCCAGCAGTGTCATAGCGGGGGGGGGTGAGACCCAGTACTTC
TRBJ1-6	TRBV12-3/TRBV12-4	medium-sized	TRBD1	CASSQTGSNSPLHF	TGTGCCAGCAGTCAGACAGGGTCTAATTCACCCCTCCACTTT
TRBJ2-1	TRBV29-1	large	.	CSVGAYNEQFF	TGCAGCGTGGGGGCATACAATGAGCAGTTCTTC
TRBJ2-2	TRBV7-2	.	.	CASSLGGTGELFF	TGTGCCAGCAGCTTAGGGGGAACCGGGGAGCTGTTTTTT
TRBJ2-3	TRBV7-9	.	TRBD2	CASSPFGRVDTQYF	TGTGCCAGCAGCCCCTTCGGGAGGGTAGATACGCAGTATTTT
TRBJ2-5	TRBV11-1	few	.	CASSGQIGETQYF	TGTGCCAGCAGCGGACAAATTGGAGAGACCCAGTACTTC
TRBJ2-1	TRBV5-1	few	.	CASSRDGNEQFF	TGCGCCAGCAGCCGGGACGGGAATGAGCAGTTCTTC